This record covers a single TCR beta chain. This specimen comes from a study of T cells expressing NK-cell markers. TCRdb re-called the 5' RACE reads and catalogs CDR3 proteins one per entry, DNA excluded. This sample contains about 460,000 distinct CDR3 sequences. This CDR3 has 17 amino acids. Germline CDR1 reads DFQATT; CDR2 reads SNEGSKA (reference sequence). The chain combines TRBV20-1 with TRBJ2-1; TCRdb calls TRBD2, which cannot be checked without DNA. The receptor's source is a woman between 50 and 59 years old in good health. The sample was blood T cells: a sorted CD56 or NKG2C T cell subset, CD4+ or CD8+ T cells, or bulk PBMC T cells (not recorded which). The CDR3: CSAPGWTSGRADNEQFF.